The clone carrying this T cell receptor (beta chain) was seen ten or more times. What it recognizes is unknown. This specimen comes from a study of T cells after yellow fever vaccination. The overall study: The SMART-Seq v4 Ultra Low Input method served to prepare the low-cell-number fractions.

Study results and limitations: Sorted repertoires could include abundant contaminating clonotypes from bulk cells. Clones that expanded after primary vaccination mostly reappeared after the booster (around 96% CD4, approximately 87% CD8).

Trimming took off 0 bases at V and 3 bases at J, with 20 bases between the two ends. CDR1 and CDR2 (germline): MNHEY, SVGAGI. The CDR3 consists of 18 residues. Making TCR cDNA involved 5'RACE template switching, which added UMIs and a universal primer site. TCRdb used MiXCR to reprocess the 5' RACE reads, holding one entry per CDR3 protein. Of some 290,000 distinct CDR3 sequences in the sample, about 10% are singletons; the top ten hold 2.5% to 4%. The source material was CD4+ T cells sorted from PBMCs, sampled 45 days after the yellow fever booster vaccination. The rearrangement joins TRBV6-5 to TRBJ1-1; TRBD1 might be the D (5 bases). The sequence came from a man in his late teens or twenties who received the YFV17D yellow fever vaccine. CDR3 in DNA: TGTGCCAGCAGTTACTCGACTCCGGGCAGGGATGCGGACACTGAAGCTTTCTTT. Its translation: CASSYSTPGRDADTEAFF.